The 3 T cell receptor beta chains listed next were all sequenced from one sample in a study of CD8+ T cells in alopecia areata. Combined cutaneous lymph node cells underwent sorting by CD4, CD8alpha, NKG2D, NKG2ACE and additional markers. Extracted RNA was reverse transcribed, and the resulting cDNA served as sequencing template. Sequenced by immunoSEQ multiplex PCR; TCRdb stores in-frame clones only, minus some. This sample comprises 200,000 to 300,000 clones, none seen once only. Sequencing used CD4+ T cells sorted from a lymph node. Receptors originate from a C3H/HeJ mouse with alopecia areata. The strain's MHC: H2-k.

This clone was observed a few times. Germline and genes here are mouse. The read stops 3 residues short of the end of the CDR3; the missing end is completed from the germline J gene. Other DNA sequences in the sample encode the same CDR3. The chain links TRBV13-1 to TRBJ1-6, with D perhaps TRBD1 (6 bases). TRBJ1-6 is an ORF, with its function uncertain. The length of the CDR3 is 14 residues. Germline V gene sequence: CDR1 NSHNY, CDR2 SYGAGN. Deletions cut 8 bases from V and 3 bases from J, with 12 bases between. This CDR3 is CASSGTIYNSPLYF. The CDR3 DNA, read in part, is TGTGCCAGTTCCGGGACAATCTATAATTCGCCC.

This clone was seen a few times. The gene symbols are mouse symbols. The CDR3 is cut off 4 residues early in the read; its end comes from the germline J gene. The gene calls are TRBV13-1 and TRBJ2-2; possible D gene TRBD2, 6 bases. The CDR3 extends over 15 amino acids. Between the trimmed V and J ends, which lost 6 bases and 0 bases, there was a span of 12 bases. Germline values: CDR1 NSHNY, CDR2 SYGAGN. Incomplete CDR3 DNA: TGTGCCAGCACCCTGGGGAATGCAAACACCGGG. It translates to CASTLGNANTG. The full-length CDR3 reads as CASTLGNANTGQLYF.

About this clone: Since a much larger clone is just one base distant, this may be a read error. Gene names and germline match the mouse. The read ends 4 residues before the CDR3 terminus; that terminus is restored from the germline J gene. The sample contains more than one DNA sequence encoding this CDR3. This chain connects TRBV19 to TRBJ2-5; TRBD1 matches 10 bases. CDR1 and CDR2 from the germline V gene are FNHDT and SITEND (reference sequence). The CDR3 extends over 13 amino acids. The CDR3 here is CASRDRGRDTQYF. The sequenced CDR3 bases are TGTGCCAGCAGAGACAGGGGGCGAGAC.